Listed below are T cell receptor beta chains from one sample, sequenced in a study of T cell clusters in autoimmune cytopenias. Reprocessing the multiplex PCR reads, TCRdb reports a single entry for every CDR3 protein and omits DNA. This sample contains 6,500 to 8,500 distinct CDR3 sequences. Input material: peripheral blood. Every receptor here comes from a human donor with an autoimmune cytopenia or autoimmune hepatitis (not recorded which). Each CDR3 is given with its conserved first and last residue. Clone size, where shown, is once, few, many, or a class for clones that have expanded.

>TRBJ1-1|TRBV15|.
CATSRSDLYVTEAFF
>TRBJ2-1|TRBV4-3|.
CASSQMRQGINEQFF
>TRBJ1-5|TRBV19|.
CASSIVAGSNQPQHF
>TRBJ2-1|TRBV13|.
CASSPPTTDAYNEQFF
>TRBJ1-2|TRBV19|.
CASSMRAGDWGYTF
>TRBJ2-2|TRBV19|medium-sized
CASSTPVSAGELFF
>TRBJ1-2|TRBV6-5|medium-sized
CASSEAATHSLLYGYTF
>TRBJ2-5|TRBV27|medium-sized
CASSLGVDRRETQYF
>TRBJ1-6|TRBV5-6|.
CASSFVDRDPSPLHF
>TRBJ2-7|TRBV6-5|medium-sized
CASSYSRQRGEQYF
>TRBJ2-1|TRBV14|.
CASSQEGSGGNEQFF